This TCR beta chain was profiled in a study of T cell responses to AZD1222 COVID-19 vaccine. Findings and limits, study-wide: Targeting of unmutated variant regions was reportedly seen in nearly half of spike-specific TCRs. The donor cohort was predominantly white British with a female majority, and clonal diversity may have been underestimated.

Sequencing was performed with immunoSEQ multiplex PCR; in TCRdb, only in-frame clones are kept and a portion is missing. The sample consists of about 220,000 clones, roughly 91% of them appearing once. A word on this clone: The antigen is undetermined.

Sequencing was performed on peripheral blood, taken on day 0 of MenACWY control vaccination. This receptor was identified in an adult in good health.

This CDR3 is CASRMGGYTF. DNA for the CDR3: TGTGCCAGCCGTATGGGGGGCTACACCTTC. The gene calls are TRBV2 and TRBJ1-2; D not certain. The CDR3 contains 10 residues. CDR1 SNHLY and CDR2 FYNNEI come from the germline V gene. V dropped 8 bases and J dropped 8 bases, with 9 bases sitting between them.